Following are 9 T cell receptor beta chains from one sample sequenced in a study of cytomegalovirus exposure and HLA in healthy donors. 13 Jbeta primers and 60 Vbeta primers were used for the PCR. Libraries were prepared by immunoSEQ multiplex PCR; TCRdb keeps only in-frame clonotypes and omits some of them. The sample carries some 57,000 clones, under 80% recorded once. Sequencing was carried out using PBMCs. These receptors originate from a woman in her thirties in good health and CMV-seronegative.

This clone was detected once. The rearrangement links TRBV5-8 to TRBJ2-1, with TRBD2 matching over 9 bases. The length of the CDR3 is 15 residues. Per the germline V gene, CDR1 is SGHTS and CDR2 is YDEGEE. The V and J ends lost 1 base and 8 bases, in that order; junction bases with no gene match: 7. The CDR3 nucleotides read TGTGCCAGCAGCTTGCCTAGCGGGACGATGTATGAGCAGTTCTTC. This gives the protein CASSLPSGTMYEQFF. Full variable domain (rest looked up from reference TRBV5-8 and TRBJ2-1): EAGVTQSPTHLIKTRGQQATLRCSPISGHTSVYWYQQALGLGLQFLLWYDEGEERNRGNFPPRFSGRQFPNYSSELNVNALELEDSALYLCASSLPSGTMYEQFFGPGTRLTVL.

The rearrangement uses TRBV7-6 and TRBJ1-1; tentative D call: TRBD1 (5 bases). Per the germline V gene, CDR1 is SGHVS and CDR2 is FNYEAQ. Trimming took off 1 base at V and 6 bases at J, with 24 bases between the two ends. The CDR3 is 18 residues long. The DNA for the CDR3 is TGTGCCAGCAGCTTAGGGTTTACAGGAGCTTCTCCTAACTCTGAAGCTTTCTTT. Translated, it gives CASSLGFTGASPNSEAFF.

This clone was seen a handful of times. The V gene is TRBV4-1, the J gene TRBJ2-7, with 7 nucleotides matching TRBD2. Germline V gives CDR1 MGHRA, CDR2 YSYEKL. Trimming took 4 bases from V and 0 from J; bases not matched to a gene: 12. This CDR3 is built from 17 residues. The CDR3 DNA reads as TGCGCCAGCAGCCCTACGACTAGCCCAAAGAGCTCCTACGAGCAGTACTTC. This translates into CASSPTTSPKSSYEQYF.

The chain joins TRBV7-2 to TRBJ2-7; D may be TRBD1 (6 bases). The germline gives CDR1 SGHTA, CDR2 FQGNSA. The CDR3 contains 14 residues. Trimming cost V 1 base and J 7 bases, with 14 bases left between them. CDR3 residues: CASSLEGGRGEQYV. The CDR3 bases are TGTGCCAGCAGCTTAGAAGGGGGACGAGGGGAGCAGTACGTC.

This clone was counted between two and nine times. A read error may account for a junction end that differs from germline. The rearrangement links TRBV29-1 to TRBJ2-5; a weak D match, TRBD1 (5 bases). This CDR3 is built from 8 residues. Germline V gives CDR1 SQVTM, CDR2 ANQGSEA. CDR3 in DNA: TGCAGCGTTGAGGCAGGGAACTTC. Protein: CSVEAGNF.

The table lists this clone with a count of one. V usage is TRBV9 and J usage is TRBJ2-2; D is unresolved. The V end was cut by 1 base, the J end by 2 bases, with 9 bases between. The CDR3 is made up of 15 amino acids. CDR1 and CDR2 (germline): SGDLS, YYNGEE. The CDR3 sequence: CASSVNTVNTGELFF. CDR3 bases: TGTGCCAGCAGCGTAAATACGGTTAACACCGGGGAGCTGTTTTTT.

The chain has TRBV29-1 and TRBJ2-7; 9 bases are a match to TRBD2. CDR1 and CDR2 from the germline V gene are SQVTM and ANQGSEA. The ends lost 7 bases at V and 3 bases at J; junction bases unmatched: 1. The CDR3 contains 11 residues. CDR3: CSASGNYEQYF. CDR3 DNA: TGCAGCGCTAGCGGGAACTACGAGCAGTACTTC.

The chain couples TRBV7-9 to TRBJ1-1; D uncertain. V gave up 2 bases and J gave up 1 base, with 14 bases separating them. CDR1 is SEHNR and CDR2 is FQNEAQ in the germline V gene (reference sequence). The length of the CDR3 is 16 residues. The CDR3 reads CASSLFPDIPNTEAFF. The CDR3 DNA reads TGTGCCAGCAGCTTATTTCCCGACATACCGAACACTGAAGCTTTCTTT.

This clone was observed once. The V gene is TRBV5-1, the J gene TRBJ1-2, with D tentatively TRBD1 (6 bases). CDR3 length: 15 residues. V lost 2 bases, J lost 0 bases, and 11 bases lay in between. Germline V gene lookup returns CDR1 SGHRS and CDR2 YFSETQ. Written as DNA, the CDR3 is TGCGCCAGCAGCTTACGACAGGATACTAACTATGGCTACACCTTC. This encodes CASSLRQDTNYGYTF.